This T cell receptor beta chain was observed in a study of technical replicates of blood from a handful of donors. Using immunoSEQ multiplex PCR, the repertoire was profiled, and TCRdb retains in-frame clones only, with some absent. The top ten clones hold less than 0.35% of a sample with 91,000 or so clones, about 95% of them seen once. V shed 0 bases and J 4 bases; nucleotides not matched to a gene: 8. The CDR3 contains 16 residues. Germline lookup yields CDR1 MGHRA and CDR2 YSYEKL. This chain links TRBV4-1 with TRBJ2-7, with 8 bases aligning to TRBD2. The sequenced sample consisted of T cells isolated from PBMCs. The TCR comes from a human donor in good health. The CDR3 sequence is CASSQEPGGADYEQYF. The CDR3 DNA is TGCGCCAGCAGCCAAGAGCCGGGAGGGGCTGATTACGAGCAGTACTTC.